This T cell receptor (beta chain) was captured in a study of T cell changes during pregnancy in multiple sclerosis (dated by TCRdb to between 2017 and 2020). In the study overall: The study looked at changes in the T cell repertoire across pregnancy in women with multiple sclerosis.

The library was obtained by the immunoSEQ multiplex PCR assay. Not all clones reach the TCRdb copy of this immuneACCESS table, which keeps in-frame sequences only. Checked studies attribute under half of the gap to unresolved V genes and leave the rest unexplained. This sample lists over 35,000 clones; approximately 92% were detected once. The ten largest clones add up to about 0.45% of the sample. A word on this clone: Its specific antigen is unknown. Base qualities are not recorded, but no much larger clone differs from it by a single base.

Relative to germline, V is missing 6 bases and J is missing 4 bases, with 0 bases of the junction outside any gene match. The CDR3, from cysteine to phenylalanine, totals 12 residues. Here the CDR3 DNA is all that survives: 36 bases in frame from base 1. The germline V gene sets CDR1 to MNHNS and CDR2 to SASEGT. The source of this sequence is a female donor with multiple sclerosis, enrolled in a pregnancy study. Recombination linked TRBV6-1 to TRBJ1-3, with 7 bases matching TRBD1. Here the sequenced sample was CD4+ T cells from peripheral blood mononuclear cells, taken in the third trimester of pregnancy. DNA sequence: TGTGCCAGCAGGGACAGGGGAAACACCATATATTTT. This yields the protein CASRDRGNTIYF.